The 20 T cell receptor beta chains given below trace back to one sample, sequenced in a study of regulatory T cells in long-lasting Graves disease. Library construction for TCR beta used iRepertoire HTBI primers and Arm-PCR of CDR3 regions. From the multiplex PCR reads, TCRdb called clonotypes with MiXCR, one entry per CDR3 protein. The table records roughly 380,000 distinct CDR3 sequences, 16% of them present only once. Regarding time point: newly diagnosed GD, antithyroid drugs for less than 3 months. After RNA was extracted from PBMCs, the TCR library was made from it. The same data also went into a second study, on T cells in Graves' hyperthyroidism and ophthalmopathy.

The input for sequencing was peripheral blood mononuclear cells (PBMCs), taken at new diagnosis, from a patient treated with antithyroid drugs. These TCRs come from a man aged 35-49 years with Graves disease.

This clonotype has ten or more counts. The chain links TRBV27 to TRBJ2-2, with D possibly called TRBD1 or TRBD2 (5 bases each). The CDR3 totals 15 residues. Trimming stripped 3 bases from V and 5 bases from J, with 13 bases between. From germline, CDR1 is MNHEY and CDR2 SMNVEV (reference sequence). CDR3 nucleotides: TGTGCCAGCAGTTTCTGGCGGGCAGGGACCGGGGAGCTGTTTTTT. This gives the protein CASSFWRAGTGELFF.

This clonotype has a count of ten or more. J is TRBJ2-1 and V is TRBV11-1; D ambiguous. Looked up from germline, CDR1 is SGHAT and CDR2 is FQDESV (reference sequence). CDR3 length: 12 amino acids. Trimming took 5 bases from V and 6 from J, leaving 8 bases between them. The CDR3 loop is CASSGPLNEQFF. The CDR3 DNA follows: TGTGCCAGCAGCGGACCCCTCAATGAGCAGTTCTTC.

This clonotype appeared many times. The rearrangement links TRBV4-2 to TRBJ2-3; the match to TRBD2 covers 11 bases. CDR1 and CDR2 (germline): LGHNA, YNFKEQ. Trimming cost V 0 bases and J 3 bases; bases outside gene matches: 2. The CDR3 runs to 16 residues. This CDR3 reads CASSQEGTSGTDTQYF. CDR3 sequence (DNA): TGTGCCAGCAGCCAAGAAGGGACTAGCGGAACAGATACGCAGTATTTT.

This clonotype was detected once. CDR3 amino acids: CASSFGWQGAAKNIQYF. CDR3 nucleotide sequence: TGTGCCAGCAGCTTCGGTTGGCAGGGTGCAGCCAAAAACATTCAGTACTTC. The chain recombines TRBV11-1 with TRBJ2-4; D is perhaps TRBD1 (5 bases). Between the trimmed V and J ends, which lost 3 bases and 0 bases, there was a span of 15 bases. This CDR3 comprises 17 residues. Per the germline V gene, CDR1 is SGHAT and CDR2 is FQDESV (reference sequence).

This clonotype was picked up a small number of times. The CDR3 protein is CASSSGHGRAQYF. DNA for the CDR3: TGTGCCAGCAGCTCGGGACACGGTCGGGCCCAGTACTTC. This chain links TRBV14 with TRBJ2-5; a weak D match, TRBD1 (6 bases). V shed 5 bases and J shed 9 bases, with 16 bases lying between them. The CDR3 totals 13 residues. Germline loops: CDR1 SGHDN, CDR2 FVKESK.

This clonotype was recorded at least ten times. This chain joins TRBV12-3 or TRBV12-4 and TRBJ2-6; D is uncertain. The V gene lost 7 bases and the J gene lost 4 bases, with 11 bases spanning the gap. This CDR3 is built from 14 residues. The CDR3 sequence is CASTPTAGANVLTF. The CDR3 region has the DNA TGTGCCAGCACACCCACAGCCGGGGCCAACGTCCTGACTTTC.

This clonotype came up many times. The rearrangement uses TRBV20-1 and TRBJ1-2, with a possible D match to TRBD1 (6 bases). Germline CDR1 is DFQATT and CDR2 is SNEGSKA (reference sequence). The germline V and J ends were trimmed by 0 bases and 4 bases, with 9 bases remaining between them. The CDR3 totals 13 residues. The CDR3 protein is CSARDYRAYGYTF. The CDR3, as DNA: TGCAGTGCTAGAGATTACAGGGCCTATGGCTACACCTTC.

This clonotype was seen ten or more times. The gene calls are TRBV7-2 and TRBJ2-3, with 9 bases that match TRBD2. The CDR3 loop spans 16 amino acids. Germline loops: CDR1 SGHTA, CDR2 FQGNSA. With V trimmed by 3 bases and J by 2 bases, 6 bases remained unmatched. CDR3 amino acids: CASSFLTSGPTDTQYF. CDR3 coding DNA: TGTGCCAGCAGCTTCCTGACTAGCGGACCCACAGATACGCAGTATTTT.

This clonotype has ten or more counts. The chain has TRBV20-1 and TRBJ2-5; 7 nucleotides agree with TRBD1. J was trimmed by 4 bases and V by 4 bases; bases with no gene match: 6. This CDR3 is built from 13 residues. CDR1 is DFQATT, CDR2 SNEGSKA, per germline (reference sequence). Here the CDR3 DNA reads TGCAGTGCTATTACAGGGGCGCCAGAGACCCAGTACTTC. Translating gives CSAITGAPETQYF.

On this clonotype itself: A far larger clone is just one base off, so this is likely a read error. V and J are TRBV11-2 and TRBJ2-5, with 7 bases fitting TRBD2. The end of the DNA is better explained by TRBJ2-1, so the J call may be wrong. This CDR3 region has 15 residues. Germline lookup yields CDR1 SGHAT and CDR2 FQNNGV. The CDR3 DNA follows: TGTGCCAGCAGCTTAGATGTCGGGGGGAGGAATGAGCAGTTCTTC. Translating gives CASSLDVGGRNEQFF.

This clonotype was seen only a few times. The chain couples TRBV12-3 or TRBV12-4 to TRBJ1-1, with D unclear. V gave up 3 bases and J gave up 11 bases, with 10 bases separating them. The CDR3 is made up of 11 amino acids. The CDR3, as DNA: TGTGCCAGCAGTTTGGGAGCTCTGGCTTTCTTT. As protein: CASSLGALAFF.

The sample holds many counts of this clonotype. The chain joins TRBV12-3 or TRBV12-4 to TRBJ1-1, with D maybe TRBD1 (5 bases). The V end lost 6 bases, the J end lost 3 bases, and 11 bases lay between the germline ends. This CDR3 is 13 amino acids long. CDR3 residues: CASSRRVYTEAFF. In nucleotides, the CDR3 is TGTGCCAGCAGCCGCAGGGTATACACTGAAGCTTTCTTT.

At least ten counts were recorded for this clonotype. CDR3 nucleotides: TGTGCCAGCAGCTTAGGCCCGGCGGGGAAGAAGGCGCAGTTCTTC. Translation gives CASSLGPAGKKAQFF. The V and J genes are TRBV13 and TRBJ2-1, with D possibly being TRBD2 (6 bases). V was trimmed by 0 bases and J by 12 bases, leaving 18 bases between them. The germline V gene has CDR1 PRHDT and CDR2 FYEKMQ (reference sequence). CDR3 size: 15 residues.

This clonotype appeared a few times. One base separates it from a far larger clone, so it is likely a read error. The V gene is TRBV28, the J gene TRBJ2-5; D unclear. Trimming took off 7 bases at V and 11 bases at J, with 26 bases between the two ends. Germline assignment: CDR1 MDHEN and CDR2 SYDVKM. CDR3 size: 15 residues. The DNA of the CDR3 is TGTGCCAGCAACGAACTATCGAGCTCCTACAATGAGCAGTACTTC. This encodes CASNELSSSYNEQYF. The full variable domain, in which reference TRBV28 and TRBJ2-5 provide the parts outside the CDR3, is DVKVTQSSRYLVKRTGEKVFLECVQDMDHENMFWYRQDPGLGLRLIYFSYDVKMKEKGDIPEGYSVSREKKERFSLILESASTNQTSMYLCASNELSSSYNEQYFGPGTRLLVL.

Ten or more counts support this clonotype. J is TRBJ2-7 and V is TRBV28; 11 positions match TRBD1. CDR1 and CDR2 from the germline V gene are MDHEN and SYDVKM. The CDR3 has 15 amino acids. The V gene end was trimmed by 6 bases and the J gene end by 7 bases; junction bases not matched to a gene: 11. CDR3 coding DNA: TGTGCCAGCAGCCCCTATGGACAGGGGGCGCGTGAGCAGTACTTC. Residues: CASSPYGQGAREQYF.

This clonotype appeared many times. The chain employs TRBV27 and TRBJ2-5; TRBD1 aligns across 8 bases. Germline loops: CDR1 MNHEY, CDR2 SMNVEV (reference sequence). This CDR3 contains 14 residues. Losses at the gene ends were 5 bases for V and 2 bases for J; bases not matched to a gene: 4. CDR3 nucleotide sequence: TGTGCCAGCAGTCGAGACAGGGGTCAAGAGACCCAGTACTTC. Protein sequence: CASSRDRGQETQYF.

The gene calls are TRBV20-1 and TRBJ1-1; no clear D gene. The V and J ends lost 0 bases and 0 bases respectively, with 14 bases between them. In germline, CDR1 is DFQATT, CDR2 SNEGSKA (reference sequence). CDR3 length: 16 amino acids. CDR3 nucleotide sequence: TGCAGTGCTAGAGAAGGAAGGAGAGGAATGAACACTGAAGCTTTCTTT. Translated: CSAREGRRGMNTEAFF.

There are many counts of this clonotype. The V call is TRBV2, the J call TRBJ2-5; D may be TRBD1 (6 bases). V was shortened by 6 bases and J by 4 bases, with 15 bases between the two germline ends. Looked up from germline, CDR1 is SNHLY and CDR2 is FYNNEI. The CDR3 totals 14 residues. The CDR3 coding sequence is TGTGCCAGCAGGACTCACAGGGAAGTAGAGACCCAGTACTTC. Its protein is CASRTHREVETQYF.

The table lists this clonotype with many counts. The chain is built from TRBV29-1 and TRBJ1-2, with TRBD1 identical over 7 bases. V shed 4 bases, J shed 0 bases, and the junction held 5 bases outside the gene matches. In germline, CDR1 is SQVTM, CDR2 ANQGSEA. This CDR3 has 14 residues. Written as DNA, the CDR3 is TGCAGCGTTGGTGGGACAGCTGCTAACTATGGCTACACCTTC. Its protein is CSVGGTAANYGYTF.

V usage is TRBV5-1 and J usage is TRBJ2-5; 7 bases are shared with TRBD1. This CDR3 comprises 14 residues. V trimming: 4 bases; J trimming: 3 bases; junction bases outside the gene matches: 6. The germline CDR1 and CDR2 sequences are SGHRS and YFSETQ. The CDR3 sequence: CASSPAGTEETQYF. Written as DNA, the CDR3 is TGCGCCAGCAGCCCGGCCGGGACAGAAGAGACCCAGTACTTC.